This T cell receptor (beta chain) was captured in a study of beta chain features in type 1 diabetes. Study in general: The study found patients and healthy donors alike in age, gender and cell yields. All samples together contributed 95 million to 110 million sorted cells for examination. General study findings and limits: The study left unresolved whether HLA type influences TCRB rearrangement. The study found moderately but significantly shorter TCRB CDR3s in all four CD4+ subsets of Type 1 diabetes patients.

The CDR3 is 13 amino acids. The germline CDR1 and CDR2 sequences are GTSNPN and SVGIG (reference sequence). V lost 0 bases to trimming and J lost 2 bases, with 8 bases between them. This clone was counted a few times. Its antigen is still unknown. Expressed TCRB transcripts got sequenced, as all isolated RNA was reverse transcribed. The repertoire was sequenced with immunoSEQ multiplex PCR; TCRdb's copy has only in-frame clones and lacks some. This sample has 500,000 to 800,000 clones, with roughly 12% found just once. CD4+ naive, central memory, regulatory and stem cell-like memory subsets were isolated by sorting on CD45RO/CCR7/CD25/CD127/CD95/CD27.

The sample taken for sequencing was naive CD4+ T cells from blood. This receptor was identified in a young man with type 1 diabetes. The chain uses TRBV30 and TRBJ2-7; D unresolved. The CDR3 sequence: CAWSVHLTYEQYF. The CDR3 DNA sequence: TGTGCCTGGAGTGTACATCTAACCTACGAGCAGTACTTC.